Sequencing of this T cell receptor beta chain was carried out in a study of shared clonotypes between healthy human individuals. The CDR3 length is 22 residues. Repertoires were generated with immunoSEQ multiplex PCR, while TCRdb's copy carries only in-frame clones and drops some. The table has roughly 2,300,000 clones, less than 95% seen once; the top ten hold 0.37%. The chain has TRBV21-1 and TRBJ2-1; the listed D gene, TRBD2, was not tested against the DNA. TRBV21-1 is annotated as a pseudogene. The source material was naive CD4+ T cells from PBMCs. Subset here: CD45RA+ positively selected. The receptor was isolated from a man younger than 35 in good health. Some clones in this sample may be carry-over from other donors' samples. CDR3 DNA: TGTGCCAGCAGCAAATGGGCTAGCGTAATCTTCGGATATATTCCCTCCTACAATGAGCAGTTCTTC. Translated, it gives CASSKWASVIFGYIPSYNEQFF.